The 19 T cell receptor beta chains listed next were all sequenced from one sample in a study of CD8 T cells in ankylosing spondylitis. TCRdb re-called the 5' RACE reads through MiXCR, storing one row per CDR3 protein. The table records approximately 180,000 distinct CDR3 sequences, 15% to 20% of them present only once. The sequencing sample was made of blood, either unsorted or a sorted T cell fraction (not recorded which). These receptors originate from a male donor aged 5-29 years with ankylosing spondylitis or in good health (not recorded which).

CDR3 loop: CSALSAGGSYNEQFF. CDR3 nucleotide sequence: TGCAGTGCTCTTTCGGCGGGAGGGTCCTACAATGAGCAGTTCTTC. The genes are TRBV20-1 and TRBJ2-1; 9 bases agree with TRBD2. There are 15 residues in the CDR3. Germline V CDR1 and CDR2: DFQATT, SNEGSKA (reference sequence). With 5 bases clipped from V and 1 base from J, the junction kept 6 bases outside the gene matches.

The chain employs TRBV7-2 and TRBJ2-4; a possible D gene is TRBD2 (5 bases). This CDR3 contains 14 residues. Germline assignment: CDR1 SGHTA and CDR2 FQGNSA. The ends were cut back, 1 base at V and 6 bases at J, with 10 bases in the middle. In nucleotides, the CDR3 is TGTGCCAGCAGCTTAGGACTAACTGTAAACATTCAGTACTTC. Translating gives CASSLGLTVNIQYF.

This clonotype was detected ten times or more. V usage is TRBV6-6 and J usage is TRBJ1-3; D is possibly TRBD1 (6 bases). V dropped 8 bases and J dropped 8 bases, with 10 bases sitting between them. The CDR3 runs to 11 residues. Germline V lookup: CDR1 MNHNY, CDR2 SVGAGI (reference sequence). CDR3 amino acids: CASSTGDTIYF. CDR3 sequence (DNA): TGTGCCAGCTCGACAGGTGACACCATATATTTT.

At least ten counts were recorded for this clonotype. V is TRBV15 and J is TRBJ2-7; D not resolved. Germline assignment: CDR1 LNHNV and CDR2 YYDKDF (reference sequence). V was shortened by 8 bases and J by 7 bases, with 24 bases between the two germline ends. CDR3 size: 15 residues. The DNA of the CDR3 is TGTGCCACCCAACCGGAGCCCCAGGCCCCCCTAGAGCAGTACTTC. This encodes CATQPEPQAPLEQYF.

This clonotype has at least ten counts. CDR3 sequence reads: CASSLPDRGPLYEQYV. In nucleotides, the CDR3 is TGTGCCAGCAGTTTACCCGACAGGGGGCCCCTCTACGAGCAGTACGTC. The V and J genes are TRBV27 and TRBJ2-7, with 10 positions matching TRBD1. Germline CDR1 reads MNHEY; CDR2 reads SMNVEV (reference sequence). V was clipped by 2 bases and J by 3 bases; unmatched bases: 7. CDR3 length: 16 residues.

This clonotype was observed many times. The rearrangement links TRBV11-2 to TRBJ1-2; D uncertain. The germline V and J ends were trimmed by 2 bases and 8 bases, with 18 bases remaining between them. CDR1 is SGHAT, CDR2 FQNNGV, per germline. This CDR3 has 15 amino acids. The chain's CDR3 is CASSLIARTLEGYTF. The CDR3 region has the DNA TGTGCCAGCAGCTTAATTGCCAGAACCCTAGAGGGCTACACCTTC.

This clonotype was observed a few times. The V gene is TRBV7-8, the J gene TRBJ2-1; D might be TRBD2 (6 bases). Germline V gene lookup returns CDR1 SGHVS and CDR2 FQNEAQ. CDR3 size: 14 residues. The V end lost 5 bases, the J end lost 7 bases, and 15 bases lay between the germline ends. Here the CDR3 DNA reads TGTGCCAGCAGCCGCGCGGGACTTTTTAATGAGCAGTTCTTC. Its protein is CASSRAGLFNEQFF. Full variable domain (missing parts from reference TRBV7-8 and TRBJ2-1): GAGVSQSPRYKVAKRGQDVALRCDPISGHVSLFWYQQALGQGPEFLTYFQNEAQLDKSGLPSDRFFAERPEGSVSTLKIQRTQQEDSAVYLCASSRAGLFNEQFFGPGTRLTVL.

This clonotype has more than one count but fewer than ten. The chain uses TRBV7-2 and TRBJ2-2; 9 nucleotides align to TRBD2. V gave up 5 bases and J gave up 1 base; unmatched junction bases: 8. The CDR3 loop spans 17 amino acids. Looked up from germline, CDR1 is SGHTA and CDR2 is FQGNSA. Here the CDR3 DNA reads TGTGCCAGCAGCCTATCGTTAGCGGGAGAGAACACCGGGGAGCTGTTTTTT. Amino acid sequence: CASSLSLAGENTGELFF.

The chain has TRBV20-1 and TRBJ2-5; unclear D gene. This CDR3 contains 11 residues. The germline CDR1 and CDR2 sequences are DFQATT and SNEGSKA (reference sequence). The V and J ends lost 2 bases and 4 bases respectively, with 5 bases between them. CDR3 sequence reads: CSARIVETQYF. DNA for the CDR3: TGCAGTGCTAGAATAGTAGAGACCCAGTACTTC.

Written as DNA, the CDR3 is TGTGCCAGCAGTGAAAAGCGGACAGATACGCAGTATTTT. Translation gives CASSEKRTDTQYF. V gene TRBV2 combines with J gene TRBJ2-3; a weak D match, TRBD2 (5 bases). This CDR3 has 13 amino acids. The germline V gene encodes CDR1 SNHLY and CDR2 FYNNEI. Trimming left V 2 bases short and J 3 bases short, with 6 bases between.

This clonotype appeared many times. This chain joins TRBV6-5 and TRBJ2-2; 10 bases match TRBD2. In germline, CDR1 is MNHEY, CDR2 SVGAGI. CDR3 length equals 19 residues. V lost 0 bases, J lost 0 bases, and 7 bases stayed unmatched. The CDR3 DNA reads as TGTGCCAGCAGTTACTCCTCACCAGCGGGAGGGCCGAACACCGGGGAGCTGTTTTTT. This encodes CASSYSSPAGGPNTGELFF.

This clonotype was recorded many times. CDR3 nucleotide sequence: TGTGCCACCAGTGACCGGGGTTTGGGCGAGCAGTACTTC. Translated, it gives CATSDRGLGEQYF. The rearrangement links TRBV24-1 to TRBJ2-7; tentative D call: TRBD2 (5 bases). The CDR3 consists of 13 residues. Germline V CDR1 and CDR2: KGHDR, SFDVKD. Trimming took 4 bases from V and 6 from J, leaving 12 bases between them.

The chain couples TRBV7-6 to TRBJ2-5; TRBD1 aligns across 8 bases. This CDR3 comprises 14 residues. Germline V gene sequence: CDR1 SGHVS, CDR2 FNYEAQ. Trimming took 5 bases from V and 1 from J; bases not matched to a gene: 3. CDR3: CASSRQGSQETQYF. The DNA for the CDR3 is TGTGCCAGCAGCCGACAGGGGAGCCAAGAGACCCAGTACTTC.

This clonotype was counted at least ten times. The chain carries TRBV7-2 and TRBJ2-7; 9 positions match TRBD2. The CDR3 extends over 15 amino acids. Trimming at V came to 1 base and at J to 4 bases, leaving 5 bases not matched to a gene. Germline assignment: CDR1 SGHTA and CDR2 FQGNSA. CDR3 in DNA: TGTGCCAGCAGCTTAGTTCCGACTAGCGGATACGAGCAGTACTTC. Its protein product is CASSLVPTSGYEQYF.

The sample holds many counts of this clonotype. The gene calls are TRBV20-1 and TRBJ1-2; TRBD1 agrees at 9 bases. The V and J ends lost 2 bases and 5 bases, in that order; junction bases with no gene match: 12. Germline CDR1 is DFQATT and CDR2 is SNEGSKA (reference sequence). The CDR3 has 16 residues. As DNA, the CDR3 is TGCAGTGCTAGACGACCGGGACAGGGATTAAAGTATGGCTACACCTTC. Its translation is CSARRPGQGLKYGYTF.

This clonotype was observed at least ten times. The chain is built from TRBV24-1 and TRBJ1-5, with 7 bases that match TRBD1. The length of the CDR3 is 15 residues. Germline-derived CDR1 and CDR2 are KGHDR and SFDVKD. V dropped 5 bases and J dropped 7; count of bases not matched to a gene: 10. In nucleotides, the CDR3 is TGTGCCACCAGTGGTCTCGACAGGGTTTACCAGCCCCAGCATTTT. As protein: CATSGLDRVYQPQHF.

Note on this clonotype: Just one base apart from a much larger clone, this may be a read error. The chain uses TRBV4-2 and TRBJ2-7, with a weak D call TRBD2 (6 bases). Per germline, CDR1 LGHNA and CDR2 YNFKEQ. This CDR3 is built from 18 residues. The CDR3: CASSQDQVIGGNLYERYF. Written as DNA, the CDR3 is TGTGCCAGCAGCCAAGATCAGGTGATCGGCGGGAATTTATACGAGCGGTACTTC.

V usage is TRBV20-1 and J usage is TRBJ2-1, with 14 nucleotides matching TRBD2. CDR1 and CDR2 (germline): DFQATT, SNEGSKA (reference sequence). Trimming took 6 bases from V and 7 from J; bases not matched to a gene: 5. This CDR3 is built from 14 residues. As DNA, the CDR3 is TGCAGTGCAAGGACTAGCGGGAGGAGAAATGAGCAGTTCTTC. Translating it yields CSARTSGRRNEQFF.

This clonotype showed up many times. The gene calls are TRBV7-3 and TRBJ1-1; D unclear. The CDR3 has 14 residues. The germline V gene encodes CDR1 SGHTA and CDR2 FQGTGA. Deletions cut 3 bases from V and 1 base from J, with 9 bases between. CDR3 loop: CASSFDGTNTEAFF. The CDR3 DNA reads as TGTGCCAGCAGCTTTGACGGAACGAACACTGAAGCTTTCTTT.